These 18 T cell receptor beta chains share one sample of origin, sequenced in a study of molecular identifiers for immune sequencing clone quantification. TCRdb used MiXCR to reprocess the PCR reads, holding one entry per CDR3 protein. The table records 460,000 or so distinct CDR3 sequences, approximately 25% of them present only once. The sequenced material came from naive CD8+ T cells from blood, with Jurkat cell RNA spiked in. Subset here: FACS-sorted CD8+CD4-CCR7+CD45RA+ naive T cells. These receptors were obtained from a human donor in good health. Some libraries in this study had Jurkat cell RNA spiked in.

The gene calls are TRBV9 and TRBJ2-1; 9 bases are a match to TRBD2. The CDR3 length is 15 residues. V lost 4 bases to trimming and J lost 8 bases; unmatched junction nucleotides: 10. CDR1 SGDLS and CDR2 YYNGEE come from the germline V gene. CDR3 nucleotides: TGTGCCAGCAGCCCGCCCGGGACTAGCAGTTATGAGCAGTTCTTC. This encodes CASSPPGTSSYEQFF.

As to this clonotype: This may be a read error: a much more frequent sequence differs by one nucleotide. The chain is built from TRBV30 and TRBJ2-7; D is undetermined. The CDR3 consists of 12 residues. Germline CDR1 is GTSNPN and CDR2 is SVGIG (reference sequence). The CDR3 nucleotides read TGTGCCTGGAGTGATCAAGGGTACGAGCAGTCCTTC. Translating it yields CAWSDQGYEQSF.

A few counts support this clonotype. This sequence joins TRBV6-6 and TRBJ2-5; 9 bases line up with TRBD2. Germline lookup yields CDR1 MNHNY and CDR2 SVGAGI (reference sequence). Unmatched junction bases numbered 4, after V lost 2 bases and J lost 3 bases. The length of the CDR3 is 15 residues. This CDR3 is CASSYEGGGEETQYF. CDR3 nucleotides: TGTGCCAGCAGTTACGAGGGCGGGGGGGAAGAGACCCAGTACTTC.

Regarding this clonotype: This may arise from a read error, as a much more abundant clone is one base away. This chain links TRBV13 with TRBJ2-3; TRBD2 matches 11 bases. Germline V lookup: CDR1 PRHDT, CDR2 FYEKMQ (reference sequence). The CDR3 spans 14 residues. DNA of the CDR3: TGTTCCAGCAGCTTAGCGGGGGGGCCAAATACGCAGTATTTT. This translates into CSSSLAGGPNTQYF.

The chain uses TRBV20-1 and TRBJ2-7, with 9 positions matching TRBD2. The CDR3 has 12 amino acids. Trimming at V came to 6 bases and at J to 2 bases, leaving 2 bases not matched to a gene. Germline-derived CDR1 and CDR2 are DFQATT and SNEGSKA (reference sequence). DNA for the CDR3: TGCAGTGCAGCTAGCGGGACCTACGAGCAGTACTTC. It is translated as CSAASGTYEQYF.

This clonotype appeared a few times. As DNA, the CDR3 is TGCAGCGCTGGTTCAGGGGCCGGGGAGCAGTACTTC. Residues: CSAGSGAGEQYF. The genes are TRBV29-1 and TRBJ2-7; possibly TRBD1 for D (6 bases). The CDR3 loop spans 12 amino acids. Trimming stripped 7 bases from V and 7 bases from J, with 17 bases between. Germline loops: CDR1 SQVTM, CDR2 ANQGSEA.

In nucleotides, the CDR3 is TGTGCCAGCAGCCCTCCTAGCTCGGGGGTAGATACGCAGTATTTT. This codes for CASSPPSSGVDTQYF. The V and J genes are TRBV7-9 and TRBJ2-3; D possibly corresponds to TRBD2 (6 bases). The ends were cut back, 5 bases at V and 5 bases at J, with 17 bases in the middle. This CDR3 is built from 15 residues. Germline CDR1 is SEHNR and CDR2 is FQNEAQ (reference sequence).

This chain connects TRBV27 to TRBJ1-5, with 9 bases matching TRBD1. The V and J ends lost 3 bases and 3 bases, in that order; junction bases with no gene match: 3. Germline assignment: CDR1 MNHEY and CDR2 SMNVEV (reference sequence). This CDR3 has 15 residues. The DNA of the CDR3 is TGTGCCAGCAGTTTTAGGACAGGGGCCAATCAGCCCCAGCATTTT. Its translation: CASSFRTGANQPQHF.

In this sample, this clonotype turned up many times. The V gene is TRBV30, the J gene TRBJ2-1, with D unresolved. The CDR3 contains 11 residues. Looked up from germline, CDR1 is GTSNPN and CDR2 is SVGIG (reference sequence). V was trimmed by 2 bases and J by 9 bases, leaving 8 bases between them. CDR3 loop: CAWSSSREQFF. For the CDR3, the DNA is TGTGCCTGGAGTTCGTCACGTGAGCAGTTCTTC.

On this clonotype itself: This may stem from a read error, because a much larger clone lies one nucleotide away. The CDR3 region is CSVQRASTRTQYF. For the CDR3, the DNA is TGCAGCGTTCAGCGGGCATCGACGCGGACCCAGTACTTC. The chain employs TRBV29-1 and TRBJ2-5; the D gene is possibly TRBD2 (6 bases). This CDR3 contains 13 residues. From germline, CDR1 is SQVTM and CDR2 ANQGSEA. Between the trimmed V and J ends, which lost 5 bases and 7 bases, there was a span of 17 bases. The variable domain in full, completed from reference TRBV29-1 and TRBJ2-5, reads SAVISQKPSRDICQRGTSLTIQCQVDSQVTMMFWYRQQPGQSLTLIATANQGSEATYESGFVIDKFPISRPNLTFSTLTVSNMSPEDSSIYLCSVQRASTRTQYFGPGTRLLVL.

The rearrangement joins TRBV19 to TRBJ2-7; 10 bases fit TRBD1. V lost 1 base to trimming and J lost 2 bases; unmatched junction nucleotides: 2. Germline V gene data show CDR1 as LNHDA and CDR2 as SQIVND (reference sequence). The CDR3 is 15 amino acids. The CDR3 protein is CASSIGTGGPYEQYF. The DNA for the CDR3 is TGTGCCAGTAGTATAGGGACAGGGGGTCCCTACGAGCAGTACTTC.

The chain is built from TRBV10-3 and TRBJ1-6; 9 nucleotides match TRBD1. The CDR3 is 16 residues long. V was clipped by 8 bases and J by 0 bases; unmatched bases: 5. Germline V CDR1 and CDR2: ENHRY, SYGVKD. The CDR3 region is CAIGTGRSSYNSPLHF. CDR3 sequence (DNA): TGTGCCATCGGGACAGGGAGAAGCTCCTATAATTCACCCCTCCACTTT.

As for this clonotype: One base away lies a much larger clone, so this may be a sequencing read error. The V call is TRBV5-6, the J call TRBJ1-1, with D possibly being TRBD1 (6 bases). In germline, CDR1 is SGHDT, CDR2 YYEEEE. Trimming shortened V by 1 base and J by 7 bases, and 14 bases separated the two germline ends. The CDR3 has 14 residues. The CDR3 DNA reads TGTGCCAGCAGCTTGACAGGGCGCCCCCATGAAGCTTTCTTT. This codes for CASSLTGRPHEAFF.

This clonotype has a handful of counts. V gene TRBV2 combines with J gene TRBJ2-1; D call uncertain. The CDR3 has 13 amino acids. Between the trimmed V and J ends, which lost 6 bases and 8 bases, there was a span of 14 bases. Germline V CDR1 and CDR2: SNHLY, FYNNEI. The CDR3 region has the DNA TGTGCCAGCAGCCCAGGAGCCCGGGATGAGCAGTTCTTC. It yields the protein CASSPGARDEQFF.

This clonotype appeared once. The chain links TRBV20-1 to TRBJ1-2; 7 bases align to TRBD1. V was pared by 0 bases and J by 7 bases, with 5 bases of the junction left unmatched. Germline values: CDR1 DFQATT, CDR2 SNEGSKA (reference sequence). The CDR3 is 13 residues long. As DNA, the CDR3 is TGCAGTGCTAGAGAACAGGGGTTCTCTGGCTACACCTTC. It encodes CSAREQGFSGYTF.

For this clonotype: This could be a read error, since a much larger clone is one nucleotide away. The chain links TRBV20-1 to TRBJ2-3, with 7 nucleotides matching TRBD1. This CDR3 contains 13 residues. Germline loops: CDR1 DFQATT, CDR2 SNEGSKA (reference sequence). The CDR3 nucleotides read TGCGGTGCTAGGACAGGCAGCACAGATACGCAGTATTTT. Amino acid sequence: CGARTGSTDTQYF.

The gene calls are TRBV5-1 and TRBJ1-5; D unresolved. Trimming removed 5 bases from V and 2 bases from J, with 14 bases in between. The length of the CDR3 is 15 residues. The germline V gene has CDR1 SGHRS and CDR2 YFSETQ. CDR3 sequence: CASRYGVSGNQPQHF. The CDR3, as DNA: TGCGCCAGCAGGTATGGGGTAAGCGGCAATCAGCCCCAGCATTTT.

The table lists this clonotype with many counts. The chain carries TRBV6-6 and TRBJ1-1; D uncertain. The CDR3 totals 13 residues. Deletions cut 4 bases from V and 4 bases from J, with 10 bases between. The germline gives CDR1 MNHNY, CDR2 SVGAGI (reference sequence). Here the CDR3 DNA reads TGTGCCAGCAGTTTTCGGACTGGCACTGAAGCTTTCTTT. Encoded protein: CASSFRTGTEAFF.